A selection of T cell receptor beta chains follows, all from one sample in a study of cytomegalovirus exposure and HLA in healthy donors. TCRdb keeps only in-frame clones here, not all; method: immunoSEQ multiplex PCR. The table includes 190,000 or so clones, 65% to 85% detected once. Sample: PBMCs. All receptors derive from a boy aged 2 to 10 in good health and CMV-seronegative. Each CDR3 is given without its conserved first and last residue.

v_gene	j_gene	CDR3aa
TRBV10-3	TRBJ1-4	ATNDREGSEKLF
TRBV7-6	TRBJ1-2	ASSGRQGGGYT
TRBV29-1	TRBJ2-3	SVEDLPLVLYTQY
TRBV21-1	TRBJ1-6	ASSKGVSSYNSPLH
TRBV5-8	TRBJ1-2	ASSLSQSGGVYGYT
TRBV7-6	TRBJ2-5	ASTTDGRESLKETQY
TRBV11-1	TRBJ2-5	ASSSWGGLETQY
TRBV7-9	TRBJ1-2	ASSSLGHLNYGYT
TRBV9	TRBJ1-4	ASSARQGSEKLF
TRBV25-1	TRBJ1-3	ASSEYRGSGNTIY
TRBV2	TRBJ2-2	ASSPTSRDTGELF
TRBV9	.	ASSASPDRGFYEQY
TRBV14	TRBJ2-2	ASSQEDLPNVFRSTGELF
TRBV4-1	TRBJ1-1	ASSQDPSDTEAF
TRBV7-2	TRBJ2-3	ASSTPEVPTQY
TRBV19	TRBJ2-2	ASSTRDTGELF